This T cell receptor beta chain was recovered during a study of control samples from healthy donors and cancer patients. Measured with immunoSEQ multiplex PCR; TCRdb has only the in-frame clones, and not every one. The data show about 160,000 clones, with around 90% seen just once and around 12% held by the top ten. The CDR3 consists of 15 residues. CDR1 is KGHSH, CDR2 LQKENI, per germline. The V gene lost 3 bases and the J gene lost 7 bases, with 15 bases spanning the gap. Source material: blood. V and J are TRBV18 and TRBJ1-4; possibly TRBD1 for D (5 bases). The TCR comes from a man aged 25 to 40 in good health. CDR3 DNA sequence: TGTGCCAGCTCACCGGGGCCGATGAGGGGTGAAAAACTGTTTTTT. Protein product: CASSPGPMRGEKLFF.